This T cell receptor (beta chain) was documented in a study of human T cells and chemical hapten exposure. Findings and limits, study-wide: Alopecia was present in the donors, so their immune response may differ from healthy people's.

This CDR3 contains 16 residues. From germline, CDR1 is SGHRS and CDR2 YFSETQ. J was trimmed by 6 bases and V by 5 bases; bases with no gene match: 13. Sample time point: pre-sensitization, week 0. Treatment denoted: therapeutic diphenylcyclopropenone sensitization with weekly scalp DPC. It was from unfractionated whole blood that total RNA was extracted. This clonotype showed up just a few times. What it binds is unknown. TCRdb processed the RACE reads anew with MiXCR; each CDR3 protein has one entry. The data show 35,000 to 45,000 distinct CDR3 sequences, with 9.5% to 15% seen just once and 1.5% to 2% held by the top ten.

The sample was whole blood, taken in connection with sensitization to the hapten diphenylcyclopropenone (DPC). The rearrangement joins TRBV5-1 to TRBJ2-1; TRBD2 aligns across 8 bases. The sequence was obtained from a woman aged 40 to 50 with alopecia areata. Some clones in this sample may be carry-over from other donors' samples. CDR3 sequence (DNA): TGCGCCAGCAGGACAGAACCGGGACTAGGTTTCAATGAGCAGTTCTTC. Its translation is CASRTEPGLGFNEQFF.